This T cell receptor beta chain was found in a study of T cells after yellow fever vaccination. At the level of the study: Preparing low-cell-number fractions relied on SMART-Seq v4 Ultra Low Input. Findings and limits, study-wide: Weaker, the secondary response peaked sooner, at day 5 versus 15. Abundant contaminating clonotypes from the bulk population could appear in FACS-sorted repertoires.

In making TCR cDNA, 5'RACE template switching added a universal primer site and UMIs to it. A single record per CDR3 protein comes from TCRdb applying MiXCR to the 5' RACE reads. The sample yields about 170,000 distinct CDR3 sequences, 11% seen once. This clonotype was observed a handful of times. Its antigen is not identified. From germline, CDR1 is MGHRA and CDR2 YSYEKL. This CDR3 is 10 amino acids long. V shed 10 bases and J shed 1 base, with 3 bases lying between them. This chain connects TRBV4-1 to TRBJ2-3; D unclear. The sequencing here drew on CD8+ T cells sorted from PBMCs, taken 15 days after the yellow fever booster vaccination. The TCR was taken from a man aged 18 to 29 who received the YFV17D yellow fever vaccine. The CDR3 DNA follows: TGCGCCACTGGCACAGATACGCAGTATTTT. This codes for CATGTDTQYF.